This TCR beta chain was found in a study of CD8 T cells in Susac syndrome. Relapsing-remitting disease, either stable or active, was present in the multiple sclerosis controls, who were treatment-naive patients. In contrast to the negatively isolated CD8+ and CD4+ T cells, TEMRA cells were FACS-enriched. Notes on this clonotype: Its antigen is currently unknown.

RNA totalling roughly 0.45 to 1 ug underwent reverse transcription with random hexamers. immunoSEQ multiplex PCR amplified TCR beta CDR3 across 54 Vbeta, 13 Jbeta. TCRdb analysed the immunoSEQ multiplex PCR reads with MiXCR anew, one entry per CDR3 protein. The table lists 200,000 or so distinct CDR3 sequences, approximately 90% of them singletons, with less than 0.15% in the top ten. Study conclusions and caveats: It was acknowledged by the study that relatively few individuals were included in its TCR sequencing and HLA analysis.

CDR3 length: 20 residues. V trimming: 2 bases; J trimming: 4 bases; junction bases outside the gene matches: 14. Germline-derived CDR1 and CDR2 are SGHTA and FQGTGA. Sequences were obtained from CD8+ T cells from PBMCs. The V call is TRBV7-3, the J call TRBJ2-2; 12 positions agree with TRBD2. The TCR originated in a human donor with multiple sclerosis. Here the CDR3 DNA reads TGTGCCAGCAGCTTACAGACTAGCGGGAGAAGGGGCCGGAGCACCGGGGAGCTGTTTTTT. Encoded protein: CASSLQTSGRRGRSTGELFF.